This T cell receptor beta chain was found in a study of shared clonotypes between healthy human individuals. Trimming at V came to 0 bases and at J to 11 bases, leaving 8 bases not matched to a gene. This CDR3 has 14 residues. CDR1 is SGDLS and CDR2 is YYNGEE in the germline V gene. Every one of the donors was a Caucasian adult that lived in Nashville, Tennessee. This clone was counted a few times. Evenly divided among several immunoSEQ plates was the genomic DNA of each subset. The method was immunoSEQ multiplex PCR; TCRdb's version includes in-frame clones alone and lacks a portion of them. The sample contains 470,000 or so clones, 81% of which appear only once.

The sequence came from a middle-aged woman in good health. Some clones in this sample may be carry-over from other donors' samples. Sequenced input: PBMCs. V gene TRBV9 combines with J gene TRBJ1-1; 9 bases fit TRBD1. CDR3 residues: CASSVGDRERRAFF. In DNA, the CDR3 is TGTGCCAGCAGCGTAGGGGACAGGGAGCGTCGCGCTTTCTTT.